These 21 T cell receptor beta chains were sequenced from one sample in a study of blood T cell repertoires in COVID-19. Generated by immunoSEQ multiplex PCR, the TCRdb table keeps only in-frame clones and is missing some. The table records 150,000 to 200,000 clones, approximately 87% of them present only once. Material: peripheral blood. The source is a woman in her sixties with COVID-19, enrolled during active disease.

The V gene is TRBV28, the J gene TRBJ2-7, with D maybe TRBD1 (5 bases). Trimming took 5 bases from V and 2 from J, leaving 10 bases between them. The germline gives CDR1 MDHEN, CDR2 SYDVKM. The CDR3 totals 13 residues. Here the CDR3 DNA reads TGTGCCAGCAGTCTCAGGGTTCCCTACGAGCAGTACTTC. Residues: CASSLRVPYEQYF. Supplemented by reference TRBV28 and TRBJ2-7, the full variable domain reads DVKVTQSSRYLVKRTGEKVFLECVQDMDHENMFWYRQDPGLGLRLIYFSYDVKMKEKGDIPEGYSVSREKKERFSLILESASTNQTSMYLCASSLRVPYEQYFGPGTRLTVT.

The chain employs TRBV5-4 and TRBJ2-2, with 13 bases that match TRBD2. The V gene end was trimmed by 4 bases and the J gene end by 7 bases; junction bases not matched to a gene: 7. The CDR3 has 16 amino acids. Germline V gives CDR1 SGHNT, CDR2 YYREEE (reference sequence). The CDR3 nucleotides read TGTGCCAGCAGCCCCGGACTAGCGGGAGTGGTCGGGGAGCTGTTTTTT. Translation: CASSPGLAGVVGELFF.

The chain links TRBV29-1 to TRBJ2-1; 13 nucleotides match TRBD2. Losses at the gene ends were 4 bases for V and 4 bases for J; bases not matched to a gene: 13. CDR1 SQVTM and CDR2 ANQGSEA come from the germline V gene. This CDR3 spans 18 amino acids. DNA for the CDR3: TGCAGCGTTGGAGGACTAGCGGGAGACAGGGGTGCATACAATGAGCAGTTCTTC. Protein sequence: CSVGGLAGDRGAYNEQFF.

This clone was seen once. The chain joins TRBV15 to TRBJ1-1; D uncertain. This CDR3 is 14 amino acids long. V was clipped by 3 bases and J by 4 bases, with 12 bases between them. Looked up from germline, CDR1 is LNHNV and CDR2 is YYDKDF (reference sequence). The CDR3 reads CATSSQLGTTEAFF. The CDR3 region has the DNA TGTGCCACCAGCAGCCAATTGGGCACCACTGAAGCTTTCTTT.

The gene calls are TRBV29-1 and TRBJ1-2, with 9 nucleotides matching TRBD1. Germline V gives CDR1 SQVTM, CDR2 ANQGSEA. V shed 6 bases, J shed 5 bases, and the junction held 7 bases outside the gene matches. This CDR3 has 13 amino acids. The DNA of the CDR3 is TGCAGCGTAACAACCGGGACAGGGTATGGCTACACCTTC. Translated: CSVTTGTGYGYTF.

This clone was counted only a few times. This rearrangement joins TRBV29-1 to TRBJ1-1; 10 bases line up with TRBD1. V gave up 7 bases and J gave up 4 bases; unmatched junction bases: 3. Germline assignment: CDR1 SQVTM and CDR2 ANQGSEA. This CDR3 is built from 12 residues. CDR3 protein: CSAGQGGTEAFF. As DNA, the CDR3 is TGCAGCGCTGGACAGGGGGGCACTGAAGCTTTCTTT.

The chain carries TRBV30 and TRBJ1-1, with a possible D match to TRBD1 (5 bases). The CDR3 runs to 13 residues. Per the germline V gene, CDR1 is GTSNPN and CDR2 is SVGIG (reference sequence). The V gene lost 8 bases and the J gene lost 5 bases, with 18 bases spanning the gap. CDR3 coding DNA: TGTGCCAAGAGTAGGGGCGCGTGGACTGAAGCTTTCTTT. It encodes CAKSRGAWTEAFF.

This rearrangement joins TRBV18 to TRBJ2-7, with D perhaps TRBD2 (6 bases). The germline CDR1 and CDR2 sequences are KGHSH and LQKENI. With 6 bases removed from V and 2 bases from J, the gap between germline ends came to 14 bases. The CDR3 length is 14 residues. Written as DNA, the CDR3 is TGTGCCAGCTCTGGGACTGGCAGCCCCTACGAGCAGTACTTC. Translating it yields CASSGTGSPYEQYF.

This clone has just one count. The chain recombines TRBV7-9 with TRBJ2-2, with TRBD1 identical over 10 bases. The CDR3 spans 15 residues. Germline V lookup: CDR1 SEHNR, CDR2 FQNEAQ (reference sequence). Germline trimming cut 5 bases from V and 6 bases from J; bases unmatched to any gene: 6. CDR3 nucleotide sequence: TGTGCCAGCAGCCAAGACAGGGGGCCTGCCGGGGAGCTGTTTTTT. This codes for CASSQDRGPAGELFF.

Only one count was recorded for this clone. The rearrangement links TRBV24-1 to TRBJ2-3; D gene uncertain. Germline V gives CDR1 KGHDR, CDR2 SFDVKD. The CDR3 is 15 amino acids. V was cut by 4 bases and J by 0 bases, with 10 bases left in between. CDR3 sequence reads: CATSDPAVSTDTQYF. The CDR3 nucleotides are TGTGCCACCAGTGACCCTGCGGTTAGCACAGATACGCAGTATTTT.

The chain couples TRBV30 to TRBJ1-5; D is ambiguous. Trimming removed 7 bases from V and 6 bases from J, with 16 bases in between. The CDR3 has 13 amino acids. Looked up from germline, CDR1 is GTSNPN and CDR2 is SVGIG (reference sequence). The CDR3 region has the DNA TGTGCCTCCGGTGACCTCACGGGTCAGCCCCAGCATTTT. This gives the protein CASGDLTGQPQHF.

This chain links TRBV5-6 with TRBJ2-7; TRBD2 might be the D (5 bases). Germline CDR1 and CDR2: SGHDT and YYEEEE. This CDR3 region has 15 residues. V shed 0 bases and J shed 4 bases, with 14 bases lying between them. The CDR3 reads CASSLANRELYEQYF. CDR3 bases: TGTGCCAGCAGCTTGGCCAACCGGGAATTGTACGAGCAGTACTTC.

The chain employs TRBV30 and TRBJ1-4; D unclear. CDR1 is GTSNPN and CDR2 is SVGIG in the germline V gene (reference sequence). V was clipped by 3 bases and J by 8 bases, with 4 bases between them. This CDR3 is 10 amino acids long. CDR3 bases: TGTGCCTGGAGCAAAGAAAAACTGTTTTTT. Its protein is CAWSKEKLFF.

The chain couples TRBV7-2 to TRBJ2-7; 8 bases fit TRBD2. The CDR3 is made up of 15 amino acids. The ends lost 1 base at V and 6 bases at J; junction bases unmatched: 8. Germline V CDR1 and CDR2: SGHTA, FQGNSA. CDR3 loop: CASSLEGLVSTEQYF. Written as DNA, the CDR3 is TGTGCCAGCAGCTTAGAGGGACTAGTATCAACCGAGCAGTACTTC.

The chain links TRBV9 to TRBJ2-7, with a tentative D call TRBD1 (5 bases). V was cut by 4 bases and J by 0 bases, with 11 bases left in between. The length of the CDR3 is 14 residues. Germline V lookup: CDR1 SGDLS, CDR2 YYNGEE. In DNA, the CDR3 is TGTGCCAGCAGCTCGACAGTGAGCTCCTACGAGCAGTACTTC. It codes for CASSSTVSSYEQYF.

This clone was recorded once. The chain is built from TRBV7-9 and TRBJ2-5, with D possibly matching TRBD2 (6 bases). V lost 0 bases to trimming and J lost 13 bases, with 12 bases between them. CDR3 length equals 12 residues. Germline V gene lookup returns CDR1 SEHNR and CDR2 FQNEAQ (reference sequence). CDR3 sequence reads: CASSLASEGWYF. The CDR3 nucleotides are TGTGCCAGCAGCTTAGCGTCGGAGGGTTGGTACTTC. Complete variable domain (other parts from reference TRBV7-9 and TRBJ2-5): DTGVSQNPRHKITKRGQNVTFRCDPISEHNRLYWYRQTLGQGPEFLTYFQNEAQLEKSRLLSDRFSAERPKGSFSTLEIQRTEQGDSAMYLCASSLASEGWYFGPGTRLLVL.

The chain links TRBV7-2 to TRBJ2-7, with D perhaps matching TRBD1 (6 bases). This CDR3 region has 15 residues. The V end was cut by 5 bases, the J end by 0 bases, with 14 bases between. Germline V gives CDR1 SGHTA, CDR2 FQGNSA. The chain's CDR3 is CASSRIGQNSYEQYF. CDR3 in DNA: TGTGCCAGCAGCAGAATCGGACAGAACTCCTACGAGCAGTACTTC.

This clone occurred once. For the CDR3, the DNA is TGTGCCAGTAGTATAGGGGACAGCTACAATCAGCCCCAGCATTTT. This gives the protein CASSIGDSYNQPQHF. The V gene is TRBV19, the J gene TRBJ1-5, with 7 bases identical to TRBD1. With 1 base clipped from V and 3 bases from J, the junction kept 3 bases outside the gene matches. Germline V CDR1 and CDR2: LNHDA, SQIVND (reference sequence). The CDR3 consists of 15 residues.

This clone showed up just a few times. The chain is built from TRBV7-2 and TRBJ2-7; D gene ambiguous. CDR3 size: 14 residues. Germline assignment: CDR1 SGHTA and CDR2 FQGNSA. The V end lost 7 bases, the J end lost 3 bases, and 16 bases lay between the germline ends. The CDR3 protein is CASTPATVRYEQYF. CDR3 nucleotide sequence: TGTGCCAGCACCCCTGCTACAGTACGCTACGAGCAGTACTTC.

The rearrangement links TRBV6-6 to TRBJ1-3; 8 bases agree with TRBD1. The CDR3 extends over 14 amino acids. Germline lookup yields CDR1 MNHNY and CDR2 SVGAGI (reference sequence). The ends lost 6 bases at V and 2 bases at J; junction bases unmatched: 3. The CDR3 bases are TGTGCCAGCAGGGACAGGGCGCCTGGAAACACCATATATTTT. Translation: CASRDRAPGNTIYF.

CDR3 nucleotides: TGTGCCACAGGACTAGCGGGAGTAGAGGGGAAGAGCGAGCAGTACTTC. Residues: CATGLAGVEGKSEQYF. The J gene is TRBJ2-7, the V gene TRBV24-1; 13 bases align to TRBD2. Germline V gives CDR1 KGHDR, CDR2 SFDVKD. Germline trimming cut 10 bases from V and 6 bases from J; bases unmatched to any gene: 14. This CDR3 region has 16 residues.